The source of this T cell receptor (beta chain) is a study of cytomegalovirus exposure and HLA in healthy donors. Study-level points and caveats: Most TCR sequences showed up rarely, but some public TCRs showed up in many donors.

The data were produced by immunoSEQ multiplex PCR, yet TCRdb's version contains in-frame clones alone and is incomplete. Found here are roughly 230,000 clones, about 90% of them singletons; the top ten hold 3.1%. In regard to this clone: Its antigen is unidentified.

The CDR3 is made up of 13 amino acids. V dropped 3 bases and J dropped 2 bases, with 8 bases sitting between them. The V gene's germline CDR1 is MNHEY and CDR2 SMNVEV (reference sequence). The TCR comes from a woman aged 25 to 45 in good health and CMV-seronegative. Sample: PBMCs. The chain is built from TRBV27 and TRBJ2-7, with D unresolved. The CDR3 nucleotides read TGTGCCAGCAGTTTCTCGCCGACCTACGAGCAGTACTTC. It codes for CASSFSPTYEQYF.